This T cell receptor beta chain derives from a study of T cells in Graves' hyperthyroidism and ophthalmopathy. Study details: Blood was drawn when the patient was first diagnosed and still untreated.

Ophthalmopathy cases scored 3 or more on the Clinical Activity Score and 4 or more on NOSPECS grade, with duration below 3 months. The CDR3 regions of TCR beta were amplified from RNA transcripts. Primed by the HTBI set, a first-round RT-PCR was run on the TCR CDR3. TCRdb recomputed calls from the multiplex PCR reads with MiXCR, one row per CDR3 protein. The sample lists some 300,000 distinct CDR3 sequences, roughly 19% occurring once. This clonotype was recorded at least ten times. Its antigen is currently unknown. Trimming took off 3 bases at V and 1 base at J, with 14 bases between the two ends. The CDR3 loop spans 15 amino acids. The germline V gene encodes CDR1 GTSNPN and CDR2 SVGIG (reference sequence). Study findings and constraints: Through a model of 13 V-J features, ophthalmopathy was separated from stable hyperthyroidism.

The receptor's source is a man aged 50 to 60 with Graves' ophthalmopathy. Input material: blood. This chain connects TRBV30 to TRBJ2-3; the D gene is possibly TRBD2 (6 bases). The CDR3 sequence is CAWRIGGAGTDTQYF. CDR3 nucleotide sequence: TGTGCCTGGAGAATTGGAGGGGCGGGCACAGATACGCAGTATTTT.